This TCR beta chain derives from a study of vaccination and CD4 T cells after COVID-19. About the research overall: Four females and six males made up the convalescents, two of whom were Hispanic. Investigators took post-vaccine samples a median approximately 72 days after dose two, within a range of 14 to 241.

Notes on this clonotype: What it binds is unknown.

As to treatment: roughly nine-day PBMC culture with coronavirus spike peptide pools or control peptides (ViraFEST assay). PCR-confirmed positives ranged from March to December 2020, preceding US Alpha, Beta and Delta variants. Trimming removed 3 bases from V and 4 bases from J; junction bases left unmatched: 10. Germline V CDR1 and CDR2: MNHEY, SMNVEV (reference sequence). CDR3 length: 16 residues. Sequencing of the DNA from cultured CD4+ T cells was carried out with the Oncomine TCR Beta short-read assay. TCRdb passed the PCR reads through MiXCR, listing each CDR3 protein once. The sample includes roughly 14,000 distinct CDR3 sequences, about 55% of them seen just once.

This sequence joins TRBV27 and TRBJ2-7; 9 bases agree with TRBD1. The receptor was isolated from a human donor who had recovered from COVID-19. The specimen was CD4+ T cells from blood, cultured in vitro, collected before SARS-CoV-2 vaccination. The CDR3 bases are TGTGCCAGCAGTTTCCGCCCCGGGACAGGGAGGTACGAGCAGTACTTC. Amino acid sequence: CASSFRPGTGRYEQYF.